A selection of T cell receptor beta chains follows, all from one sample in a study of cytomegalovirus exposure and HLA in healthy donors. TCRdb's table, derived via immunoSEQ multiplex PCR, lists solely in-frame clones and lacks some. The sample lists about 200,000 clones, approximately 82% occurring once. Specimen: PBMCs. These receptors all come from a woman under 30 in good health and CMV-seronegative. Both conserved end residues are part of each CDR3. Each record gives: V gene, clone size, D gene, J gene, CDR3 protein, CDR3 DNA. A D gene is named only where the DNA matches it firmly. Not every row has a clone size; where given, it reads once, few, many or a size class.

TRBV27	-	-	TRBJ1-1	CASNPRQRDTEAFF	TGTGCCAGCAACCCCCGACAGCGGGACACTGAAGCTTTCTTT
TRBV5-1	-	TRBD1	TRBJ2-1	CASSQGQGYNEQFF	TGCGCCAGCAGCCAGGGACAGGGCTACAATGAGCAGTTCTTC
TRBV28	-	TRBD1	TRBJ1-5	CASSKDRASNQPQHF	TGTGCCAGCAGCAAGGACAGGGCTAGCAATCAGCCCCAGCATTTT
TRBV5-4	-	TRBD1	TRBJ1-2	CASSWGDRNYGYTF	TGTGCCAGCAGCTGGGGGGACAGGAACTATGGCTACACCTTC
TRBV7-2	-	TRBD1	TRBJ1-1	CASSLVGTGPSLEAFF	TGTGCCAGCAGCTTAGTCGGGACAGGGCCGAGTCTTGAAGCTTTCTTT
TRBV7-2	-	TRBD1	TRBJ1-4	CASSPGQGEKLFF	TGTGCCAGCAGCCCAGGACAGGGGGAAAAACTGTTTTTT
TRBV28	-	TRBD1	TRBJ2-6	CASRPTRTGQGGFVVANVLTF	TGTGCCAGCAGACCAACGCGGACAGGCCAAGGGGGTTTCGTGGTGGCCAACGTCCTGACTTTC
TRBV4-1	few	TRBD2	TRBJ2-7	CASSPLTSGSYEQYF	TGCGCCAGCAGCCCCTTGACTAGCGGGAGCTACGAGCAGTACTTC
TRBV6-5	few	-	TRBJ1-1	CASTPRGAGLTEAFF	TGTGCCAGCACCCCACGCGGGGCGGGATTGACTGAAGCTTTCTTT
TRBV27	-	TRBD1	TRBJ2-3	CASSVTGARPRTDTQYF	TGTGCCAGCAGTGTCACAGGGGCCCGGCCGCGCACAGATACGCAGTATTTT
TRBV6-5	few	-	TRBJ2-7	CASSYSNGHIPYEQYF	TGTGCCAGCAGTTACTCGAATGGTCACATCCCCTACGAGCAGTACTTC
TRBV5-6	-	TRBD2	TRBJ2-1	CASSLETSGRSGEQFF	TGTGCCAGCAGCTTGGAGACTAGCGGGAGATCTGGTGAGCAGTTCTTC
TRBV11-2	-	TRBD1	TRBJ1-1	CASSATTGVTEAFF	TGTGCCAGCAGCGCCACGACAGGGGTCACTGAAGCTTTCTTT
TRBV12-2	-	-	TRBJ2-3	CASRLVPRGGILADTQYF	TGTGCAAGTCGCTTAGTCCCTAGAGGGGGAATCCTTGCAGATACGCAGTATTTT
TRBV5-1	-	TRBD1	TRBJ2-7	CASSLVNRGSYEQYF	TGCGCCAGCAGCTTGGTGAACAGGGGTAGCTACGAGCAGTACTTC
TRBV21-1	-	-	TRBJ1-3	CASSLFTGCGGNTIYF	TGTGCCAGCAGTCTATTCACAGGGTGCGGTGGAAACACCATATATTTT
TRBV27	-	TRBD2	TRBJ2-3	CASRPTAGVATDTQYF	TGTGCCAGCAGACCCACAGCGGGAGTCGCGACAGATACGCAGTATTTT
TRBV7-9	-	-	TRBJ2-6	CASSSALLFSGANVLTF	TGTGCCAGCAGCTCTGCACTTTTATTCTCTGGGGCCAACGTCCTGACTTTC
TRBV7-9	-	TRBD1	TRBJ2-7	CASSLAGQGVAEQYF	TGTGCCAGCAGCTTAGCGGGGCAGGGGGTCGCCGAGCAGTACTTC
TRBV11-2	-	-	TRBJ2-3	CASSPHRRPLDTQYF	TGTGCCAGCAGCCCACACAGGCGCCCGTTGGATACGCAGTATTTT
TRBV28	-	-	TRBJ2-2	CASSLTRGLTGELFF	TGTGCCAGCAGTTTGACTAGGGGATTGACCGGGGAGCTGTTTTTT
TRBV7-6	once	-	TRBJ2-2	CASSFSGINGAGELFF	TGTGCCAGCAGCTTCTCCGGGATTAACGGGGCCGGGGAGCTGTTTTTT
TRBV5-1	-	-	TRBJ2-3	CASSPTASTDTQYF	TGCGCCAGCAGTCCTACTGCTAGCACAGATACGCAGTATTTT
TRBV28	-	-	TRBJ2-7	CASSTRRFPYEQYF	TGTGCCAGCAGTACGCGGCGTTTTCCCTACGAGCAGTACTTC
TRBV15	-	-	TRBJ2-7	CATGREGQGYEQYF	TGTGCCACCGGCAGAGAGGGCCAGGGTTACGAGCAGTACTTC
TRBV29-1	few	TRBD1	TRBJ2-3	CSGTGTGKTDTQYF	TGCAGCGGTACCGGGACAGGGAAGACAGATACGCAGTATTTT
TRBV5-8	few	-	TRBJ2-2	CASSLEVGRTIGGELFF	TGTGCCAGCAGCTTGGAGGTGGGCAGAACGATAGGCGGGGAGCTGTTTTTT
TRBV7-7	-	-	TRBJ1-4	CASSLADAGINEKLFF	TGTGCTAGCAGCTTAGCGGATGCGGGGATAAATGAAAAACTGTTTTTT
TRBV30	-	TRBD1	TRBJ2-6	CAYPDRDGANVLTF	TGTGCCTACCCGGACAGGGATGGGGCCAACGTCCTGACTTTC
TRBV7-9	-	TRBD2	TRBJ2-1	CSSSPINGLAGGYEQFF	TGTTCCAGCAGCCCGATCAATGGGCTAGCGGGAGGATATGAGCAGTTCTTC
TRBV4-3	-	TRBD1	TRBJ1-1	CASSDRGLTEAFF	TGCGCCAGCAGCGACAGGGGGCTCACTGAAGCTTTCTTT
TRBV5-6	-	TRBD2	TRBJ2-7	CASSLVGRLAGGPYEQYF	TGTGCCAGCAGCTTAGTCGGGAGACTAGCGGGAGGGCCCTACGAGCAGTACTTC
TRBV4-2	-	TRBD2	TRBJ2-5	CASRLAGEEETQYF	TGTGCCAGCAGACTAGCGGGAGAGGAAGAGACCCAGTACTTC
TRBV23-1	-	TRBD2	TRBJ2-1	CASPRTRIWGSYNEQFF	TGCGCCAGCCCTAGGACTAGGATTTGGGGCTCCTACAATGAGCAGTTCTTC
TRBV28	-	TRBD1	TRBJ1-1	CASSGTGQGRTEAFF	TGTGCCAGCAGCGGTACGGGACAGGGTAGGACTGAAGCTTTCTTT
TRBV15	-	-	TRBJ2-1	CATSGAYNEQFF	TGTGCCACCAGTGGGGCTTACAATGAGCAGTTCTTC
TRBV5-1	-	TRBD1	TRBJ2-3	CASSLTGGGPDTQYF	TGCGCCAGCAGCTTAACAGGGGGTGGTCCAGATACGCAGTATTTT
TRBV5-8	-	TRBD2	TRBJ2-5	CASSLVLGASGSRETQYF	TGTGCCAGCAGCTTGGTCCTGGGGGCTAGCGGGAGTCGTGAGACCCAGTACTTC
TRBV30	-	TRBD2	TRBJ2-6	CAWGGVYSGANVLTF	TGTGCCTGGGGGGGGGTATACTCTGGGGCCAACGTCCTGACTTTC
TRBV9	-	-	TRBJ1-2	CASSASAGRTNYGYTF	TGTGCCAGCAGCGCTTCAGCAGGGCGCACTAACTATGGCTACACCTTC
TRBV7-9	-	-	TRBJ1-2	CASSSAFPGTSNYGYTF	TGTGCCAGCAGCTCCGCTTTCCCAGGGACTTCTAACTATGGCTACACCTTC
TRBV19	-	TRBD1	TRBJ1-5	CASKMGQGTHQPQHF	TGTGCCAGTAAGATGGGACAGGGAACCCATCAGCCCCAGCATTTT
TRBV4-3	once	TRBD2	TRBJ2-3	CASSHQQTSGRELDTQYF	TGCGCCAGCAGCCATCAACAGACTAGCGGGAGGGAATTGGATACGCAGTATTTT
TRBV7-2	-	-	TRBJ2-3	CASSLVLGGTDTQYF	TGTGCCAGCAGCTTAGTTCTTGGAGGCACAGATACGCAGTATTTT
TRBV29-1	-	-	TRBJ2-5	CSVEERRGGTQYF	TGCAGCGTTGAAGAGAGAAGGGGCGGGACCCAGTACTTC
TRBV7-2	few	TRBD2	TRBJ2-1	CASSLTPGASGRSKFF	TGTGCCAGCAGCTTAACCCCTGGAGCCAGCGGGAGGAGCAAGTTCTTC
TRBV28	-	-	TRBJ2-7	CASRSPPYEQYF	TGTGCCAGCCGGAGCCCGCCCTACGAGCAGTACTTC
TRBV7-2	-	TRBD2	TRBJ2-1	CASSWTSGAQNEQFF	TGTGCCAGCAGTTGGACTAGCGGGGCCCAAAATGAGCAGTTCTTC
TRBV7-9	-	-	TRBJ2-5	CASDASSDRQETQYF	TGTGCCAGCGACGCCAGTAGCGATCGACAAGAGACCCAGTACTTC
TRBV4-3	-	TRBD2	TRBJ2-3	CASSQATYSREAQRTDTQYF	TGCGCCAGCAGCCAAGCAACTTACTCGCGGGAGGCCCAACGGACAGATACGCAGTATTTT
TRBV19	-	TRBD1	TRBJ2-7	CASSIDLATGAEQYF	TGTGCCAGTAGTATAGATCTGGCGACAGGGGCCGAGCAGTACTTC
TRBV5-5	-	TRBD2	TRBJ2-7	CASSPHGTSGSYEQYF	TGTGCCAGCAGCCCGCACGGGACTAGCGGATCCTACGAGCAGTACTTC
TRBV9	-	TRBD2	TRBJ2-1	CASSAPSGRPDEQFF	TGTGCCAGCAGCGCCCCTAGCGGGAGGCCGGATGAGCAGTTCTTC
TRBV4-2	once	TRBD2	TRBJ2-3	CASSQIIAGVGTDTQYF	TGTGCCAGCAGCCAGATAATAGCGGGAGTTGGCACAGATACGCAGTATTTT